A single sample gave rise to the 18 T cell receptor beta chains below, sequenced in a study of neurological immune-mediated disorders. TCRdb redid the calling of the 5' RACE reads with MiXCR, one entry per CDR3 protein. The data show tens of thousands of distinct CDR3 sequences, about a tenth seen once. Sequenced: PBMCs. The receptors originated from a man in his forties in good health.

This clonotype was recorded at least ten times. This chain uses TRBV20-1 with TRBJ2-7; the D gene is possibly TRBD2 (6 bases). V was trimmed by 6 bases and J by 0 bases, leaving 15 bases between them. This CDR3 is built from 14 residues. CDR1 and CDR2 (germline): DFQATT, SNEGSKA (reference sequence). The CDR3 spells CSATGLPSSYEQYF. The CDR3 bases are TGCAGTGCAACGGGACTGCCGAGCTCCTACGAGCAGTACTTC.

This clonotype has ten or more counts. V usage is TRBV4-2 and J usage is TRBJ2-5, with TRBD2 matching 11 bases. This CDR3 has 20 residues. The germline V gene has CDR1 LGHNA and CDR2 YNFKEQ. The V gene end was trimmed by 2 bases and the J gene end by 4 bases; junction bases not matched to a gene: 18. CDR3 residues: CASSQLYSGLAGSLGETQYF. The CDR3 bases are TGTGCCAGCAGCCAACTATACTCCGGACTAGCGGGTTCACTTGGAGAGACCCAGTACTTC.

This clonotype showed up many times. The rearrangement uses TRBV6-5 and TRBJ1-1, with 10 bases matching TRBD1. The V segment lost 5 bases and the J segment 4 bases; nucleotides outside the gene matches: 7. The CDR3 extends over 15 amino acids. Germline V gene sequence: CDR1 MNHEY, CDR2 SVGAGI. CDR3 protein: CASSHGTGEVTEAFF. The CDR3 DNA follows: TGTGCCAGCAGTCACGGGACAGGGGAAGTCACTGAAGCTTTCTTT.

This clonotype was recorded at least ten times. V and J are TRBV29-1 and TRBJ2-7; 10 nucleotides line up with TRBD1. Trimming cost V 6 bases and J 0 bases; bases outside gene matches: 5. CDR3 size: 14 residues. Germline V CDR1 and CDR2: SQVTM, ANQGSEA. DNA of the CDR3: TGCAGCGTAGCCCGGGACAGGGGCTCCTACGAGCAGTACTTC. It codes for CSVARDRGSYEQYF.

Many counts were recorded for this clonotype. This chain links TRBV10-3 with TRBJ1-4, with 7 bases lining up with TRBD1. There are 14 residues in the CDR3. The V gene end was trimmed by 2 bases and the J gene end by 6 bases; junction bases not matched to a gene: 3. Germline lookup yields CDR1 ENHRY and CDR2 SYGVKD. CDR3 loop: CAISEDRVHEKLFF. DNA of the CDR3: TGTGCCATCAGTGAGGACAGGGTACATGAAAAACTGTTTTTT.

As concerns this clonotype: A much larger clonotype is one base distant, so this may be a read error. V usage is TRBV6-6 and J usage is TRBJ2-7; D unclear. Trimming took off 9 bases at V and 6 bases at J, with 12 bases between the two ends. The CDR3 totals 11 residues. CDR1 is MNHNY, CDR2 SVGAGI, per germline (reference sequence). DNA for the CDR3: TGTGCCAGTTCCCAAAACTGCGAGCAGTACTTC. Translating gives CASSQNCEQYF.

There are many counts of this clonotype. The CDR3 coding sequence is TGCGCCAGCGAGTTGGGGCCTGCGGGGAATTCACCCCTCCACTTT. Residues: CASELGPAGNSPLHF. The rearrangement links TRBV5-1 to TRBJ1-6, with TRBD1 as a possible D gene (5 bases). Between the trimmed V and J ends, which lost 7 bases and 7 bases, there was a span of 18 bases. CDR1 and CDR2 from the germline V gene are SGHRS and YFSETQ. The CDR3 has 15 amino acids.

This clonotype was counted many times. V usage is TRBV9 and J usage is TRBJ2-7; 8 nucleotides match TRBD1. Germline trimming cut 0 bases from V and 2 bases from J; bases unmatched to any gene: 7. The CDR3 spans 16 residues. Germline assignment: CDR1 SGDLS and CDR2 YYNGEE. CDR3 residues: CASSVAPDRVAYEQYF. As DNA, the CDR3 is TGTGCCAGCAGCGTAGCCCCGGACAGGGTAGCCTACGAGCAGTACTTC.

This clonotype was observed many times. This sequence joins TRBV7-9 and TRBJ1-5; the D is unclear. V dropped 6 bases and J dropped 8 bases, with 11 bases sitting between them. This CDR3 spans 12 amino acids. CDR1 is SEHNR and CDR2 is FQNEAQ in the germline V gene (reference sequence). The CDR3 loop reads CASSYDTKPQHF. The CDR3 nucleotides read TGTGCCAGCAGTTATGACACCAAGCCCCAGCATTTT. Using reference TRBV7-9 and TRBJ1-5 for the parts outside the CDR3, the full variable domain is DTGVSQNPRHKITKRGQNVTFRCDPISEHNRLYWYRQTLGQGPEFLTYFQNEAQLEKSRLLSDRFSAERPKGSFSTLEIQRTEQGDSAMYLCASSYDTKPQHFGDGTRLSIL.

This clonotype was seen many times. The V and J genes are TRBV29-1 and TRBJ2-5, with D unclear. The V gene lost 4 bases and the J gene lost 5 bases, with 11 bases spanning the gap. The CDR3 is 12 amino acids. The germline gives CDR1 SQVTM, CDR2 ANQGSEA. This chain's CDR3 is CSVGPGLETQYF. Here the CDR3 DNA reads TGCAGCGTTGGACCCGGGCTGGAGACCCAGTACTTC.

This clonotype was seen at least ten times. The chain combines TRBV5-6 with TRBJ2-1, with D possibly TRBD2 on 5 matching bases. The V end was cut by 0 bases, the J end by 8 bases, with 21 bases between. The CDR3 consists of 17 residues. Germline V gene lookup returns CDR1 SGHDT and CDR2 YYEEEE. In DNA form, the CDR3 reads TGTGCCAGCAGCTTGGTTCTCGTGGTCGGGAAGTTCGATGAGCAGTTCTTC. This encodes CASSLVLVVGKFDEQFF.

This clonotype was counted many times. The V call is TRBV9, the J call TRBJ1-1; D is undetermined. Germline V gene sequence: CDR1 SGDLS, CDR2 YYNGEE. The CDR3 runs to 12 residues. V was pared by 0 bases and J by 7 bases, with 7 bases between. The CDR3 coding sequence is TGTGCCAGCAGCGTAGGAGATGGTGAAGCTTTCTTT. Encoded protein: CASSVGDGEAFF. Supplemented by reference TRBV9 and TRBJ1-1, the full variable domain reads DSGVTQTPKHLITATGQRVTLRCSPRSGDLSVYWYQQSLDQGLQFLIQYYNGEERAKGNILERFSAQQFPDLHSELNLSSLELGDSALYFCASSVGDGEAFFGQGTRLTVV.

The chain recombines TRBV6-2 or TRBV6-3 with TRBJ1-5; D not certain. The CDR3 is 15 residues long. Between the trimmed V and J ends, which lost 6 bases and 0 bases, there was a span of 12 bases. Germline values: CDR1 MNHEY, CDR2 SVGEGT. The CDR3 DNA reads as TGTGCCAGCAGGTCGGCAGTTATTAGCAATCAGCCCCAGCATTTT. Its translation is CASRSAVISNQPQHF.

This clonotype is labeled medium-sized. This chain uses TRBV10-3 with TRBJ1-1; tentatively, D is TRBD1 (6 bases). This CDR3 is 13 amino acids long. The ends were cut back, 4 bases at V and 4 bases at J, with 10 bases in the middle. Germline V gene sequence: CDR1 ENHRY, CDR2 SYGVKD. CDR3 nucleotide sequence: TGTGCCATCAGTGGTACAGGGACCACTGAAGCTTTCTTT. It codes for CAISGTGTTEAFF.

This clonotype was seen repeatedly, ten times or more. Written as DNA, the CDR3 is TGTGCCAGCAGTGGGTCCGGGACTCCCACCTACGAGCAGTACTTC. As protein: CASSGSGTPTYEQYF. The chain joins TRBV6-5 to TRBJ2-7; a possible D gene is TRBD2 (6 bases). The germline gives CDR1 MNHEY, CDR2 SVGAGI. V dropped 5 bases and J dropped 2 bases, with 16 bases sitting between them. The CDR3 spans 15 residues.

This clonotype was picked up a small number of times. The J gene is TRBJ2-3, the V gene TRBV7-9; D unclear. CDR3 length equals 14 residues. Germline V lookup: CDR1 SEHNR, CDR2 FQNEAQ (reference sequence). Trimming pared 6 bases from V and 2 bases from J, leaving 12 bases between. The CDR3 sequence is CASRADFSTDTQYF. The CDR3 coding sequence is TGTGCCAGCAGGGCCGACTTCTCCACAGATACGCAGTATTTT.

A note on this clonotype: This may be a read error: a much more frequent sequence differs by one nucleotide. CDR3: CARSALRHYEQYF. In DNA, the CDR3 is TGTGCCCGGAGTGCACTGAGGCACTACGAGCAGTACTTC. The chain carries TRBV30 and TRBJ2-7; D is uncertain. The CDR3 covers 13 residues. Germline CDR1 GTSNPN, CDR2 SVGIG (reference sequence).

This clonotype was counted ten times or more. DNA of the CDR3: TGTGCCAGCAGCGTAGTTGGTTTAATGGGCGAGCAGTACTTC. Translating gives CASSVVGLMGEQYF. The chain carries TRBV9 and TRBJ2-7, with D hard to call. V lost 0 bases to trimming and J lost 6 bases, with 13 bases between them. Germline CDR1 and CDR2: SGDLS and YYNGEE. The CDR3 is 14 amino acids. The variable domain in full, with the rest retrieved from reference TRBV9 and TRBJ2-7, is DSGVTQTPKHLITATGQRVTLRCSPRSGDLSVYWYQQSLDQGLQFLIQYYNGEERAKGNILERFSAQQFPDLHSELNLSSLELGDSALYFCASSVVGLMGEQYFGPGTRLTVT.